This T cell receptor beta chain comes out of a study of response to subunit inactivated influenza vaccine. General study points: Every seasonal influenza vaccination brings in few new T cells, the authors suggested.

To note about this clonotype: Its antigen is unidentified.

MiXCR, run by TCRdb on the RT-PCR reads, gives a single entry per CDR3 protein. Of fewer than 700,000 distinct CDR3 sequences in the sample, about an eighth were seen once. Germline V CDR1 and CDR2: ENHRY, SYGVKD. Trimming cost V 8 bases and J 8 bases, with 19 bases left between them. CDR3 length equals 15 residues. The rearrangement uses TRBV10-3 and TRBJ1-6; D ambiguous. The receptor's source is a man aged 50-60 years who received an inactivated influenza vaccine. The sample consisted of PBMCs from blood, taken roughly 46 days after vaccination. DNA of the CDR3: TGTGCCATCGGTCGCAGGTTAGGCTCCGATTCACCCCTCCACTTT. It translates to CAIGRRLGSDSPLHF.